Listed here is a single T cell receptor beta chain. It lacks a known antigen. Nothing much larger sits one base from this clone, and base qualities are not available. According to the study, the label for this sample's time point signals: persistent/refractory GD, antithyroid drugs over 5 years with positive TRAb. For both TCR sequencing and RNA sequencing, RNA was extracted from PBMCs in TRIzol. The diagnosis of Graves' disease followed American Thyroid Association guidelines. The patients came from an endocrinology department in Xi'an, China. Each patient gave 8.5 to 9.5 milliliters of peripheral blood, collected in an EDTA anticoagulant tube. Ficoll Paque Plus density gradient separation was used to isolate PBMCs, and no further T cell sorting was done. RNA quality was checked with an Agilent 2100 Bioanalyzer and agarose gel, and concentration with a NanoDrop 2000. This record comes from a study of regulatory T cells in long-lasting Graves disease (dated by TCRdb to the early 2020s). With respect to the entire study: To count as having persistent Graves' disease, a patient had to have received antithyroid drug treatment for over 5 years with TSH receptor autoantibodies remaining persistently positive. Persistent Graves' disease patients in the clinical cohort had taken antithyroid drugs for about 10.3 years on average. Patients with persistent Graves' disease were compared with patients with newly diagnosed Graves' disease using TCR sequencing and RNA sequencing of peripheral blood. A total of about 33 samples underwent TCR sequencing, from 13 patients with persistent Graves' disease and some 20 patients with newly diagnosed Graves' disease. The study was registered as a clinical trial and conducted in China.

V trim: 3 bases; J trim: 3 bases; unmatched bases: 3. CDR1 and CDR2, looked up from the germline V gene, are KGHSH and LQKENI. Including the terminal cysteine and phenylalanine, the CDR3 comprises 14 residues. Only the CDR3 DNA stays, 42 bases, in frame from base 1. Preparation of the library involved multiplex PCR. Sequencer: Illumina HiSeq 4000. iRepertoire HTBI primers and Arm-PCR amplification of CDR3 regions were used to construct TCR beta libraries. Before sequencing, the PCR products went through gel purification. The authors' analysis ran thus. Gene usage analysis of CDR3 amino acid clonotypes used the approximately 56 TRBV and some 13 TRBJ segments found across samples. COPE and FqMerger were used to merge the filtered high-quality paired reads into contigs. BLAST was used to align contigs to the IMGT TRBV, TRBD and TRBJ reference genes, and CDR3 was defined following IMGT. Any clonotype with a frequency above 0.1% was classified as a highly expanded clone. Repertoire diversity was measured by Shannon entropy, and V-J evenness by the Gini coefficient. A clonotype was considered public if more than one individual shared it. Clones were called with MiXCR by TCRdb after fastp trimmed the public reads at Q25, and only in-frame beta chains were retained. One record per CDR3 amino acid sequence lists the most common genes and DNA. These V and J calls are TCRdb output, not the study's own analysis. Counted in this sample were more than 300,000 distinct CDR3 sequences; less than 20% of them appeared once. Roughly 27% of the sample belongs to the ten largest clones.

Broader findings and caveats from the paper: Because the primary lesion, thyroid tissue, could not be accessed, the study looked at peripheral blood alone. A larger number of public clonotypes was shared among persistent patients (2,741) than among newly diagnosed patients (approximately 1,000). Persistent Graves' disease patients showed lower TCR Shannon entropy and fewer highly expanded clones than newly diagnosed patients, suggesting clonal expansion. Sequencing and analysis were restricted to the TCR beta chain. As a limitation, the authors acknowledged that the small sample size may reduce accuracy. TRBV28, TRBJ1-2 and TRBJ2-5 were preferentially used in persistent disease, while TRBV20-1 and TRBJ2-1 were favored in newly diagnosed disease.

This sample comprised peripheral blood mononuclear cells (PBMCs), obtained when the disease was refractory, from a patient treated with antithyroid drugs. The chain is assembled from TRBV18 and TRBJ1-2; a stretch of 8 junction bases matches TRBD1. The sequence derives from a female donor with Graves disease. CDR3 region: CASSPDRGHYGYTF. In nucleotide form, the sequence is TGTGCCAGCTCACCCGACAGGGGCCACTATGGCTACACCTTC.